The 15 T cell receptor beta chains below were found in one sample sequenced in a study of Graves' ophthalmopathy and Graves' hyperthyroidism. TCR beta CDR3 regions were amplified from RNA transcripts. First-round RT-PCR with HTBI primers preceded a second-round multiplex PCR. Each CDR3 protein is one row after TCRdb ran MiXCR on the multiplex PCR reads. This repertoire shows roughly 350,000 distinct CDR3 sequences, about 15% found once; its top ten account for roughly 2.3%. The specimen was peripheral blood. These receptors were obtained from an adult woman with stable Graves' hyperthyroidism.

This clonotype was recorded at least ten times. J is TRBJ1-1 and V is TRBV7-9, with D unresolved. With 6 bases removed from V and 5 bases from J, the gap between germline ends came to 13 bases. Germline CDR1 is SEHNR and CDR2 is FQNEAQ (reference sequence). The CDR3 contains 13 residues. CDR3 sequence (DNA): TGTGCCAGCAGACGAGCGGGTGGTACTGAAGCTTTCTTT. Protein sequence: CASRRAGGTEAFF.

This chain connects TRBV12-3 or TRBV12-4 to TRBJ2-2, with 7 nucleotides matching TRBD1. The CDR3 length is 19 residues. V lost 1 base to trimming and J lost 2 bases; unmatched junction nucleotides: 13. CDR3 loop: CASSLGGSIQGLNTGELFF. CDR3 nucleotide sequence: TGTGCCAGCAGTTTAGGGGGGAGTATACAGGGGCTAAACACCGGGGAGCTGTTTTTT.

This clonotype has just a few counts. The V and J genes are TRBV20-1 and TRBJ2-7; a weak D match, TRBD2 (5 bases). This CDR3 has 13 amino acids. Germline assignment: CDR1 DFQATT and CDR2 SNEGSKA (reference sequence). V was shortened by 3 bases and J by 2 bases, with 11 bases between the two germline ends. The CDR3 bases are TGCAGTGCTAGTCTGGCGGGCCCCTACGAGCAGTACTTC. This sequence encodes CSASLAGPYEQYF.

This clonotype was found many times. The chain uses TRBV7-2 and TRBJ1-1; weak D call: TRBD1 (5 bases). Germline values: CDR1 SGHTA, CDR2 FQGNSA. V gave up 3 bases and J gave up 4 bases, with 9 bases separating them. CDR3 length: 13 amino acids. The CDR3 DNA sequence: TGTGCCAGCAGCTTCGACAGTCCCACTGAAGCTTTCTTT. As protein: CASSFDSPTEAFF.

This clonotype was seen many times. The rearrangement links TRBV4-1 to TRBJ2-7; 8 bases fit TRBD2. This CDR3 has 14 amino acids. V lost 4 bases to trimming and J lost 2 bases; unmatched junction nucleotides: 4. CDR1 is MGHRA and CDR2 is YSYEKL in the germline V gene. CDR3 nucleotide sequence: TGCGCCAGCAGCCGTTCGGGACTAGCCTACGAGCAGTACTTC. Its protein is CASSRSGLAYEQYF.

V and J are TRBV20-1 and TRBJ2-5, with a possible D match to TRBD1 (6 bases). The CDR3 has 15 amino acids. CDR1 DFQATT and CDR2 SNEGSKA come from the germline V gene (reference sequence). Trimming removed 2 bases at V and 3 bases at J, with 16 bases between. For the CDR3, the DNA is TGCAGTGCTAGAAGTTTGGCAGGGGTAAAAGAGACCCAGTACTTC. It yields the protein CSARSLAGVKETQYF.

The chain has TRBV11-3 and TRBJ2-7; tentative D call: TRBD1 (6 bases). Germline lookup yields CDR1 SGHNT and CDR2 YENEEA. There are 14 residues in the CDR3. V lost 5 bases and J lost 0, with 11 bases in between. CDR3 nucleotides: TGTGCCAGCAGCCCCCAGGGGCTCTCCTACGAGCAGTACTTC. Translating gives CASSPQGLSYEQYF. The complete variable domain, with remaining parts taken from reference TRBV11-3 and TRBJ2-7, reads EAGVVQSPRYKIIEKKQPVAFWCNPISGHNTLYWYLQNLGQGPELLIRYENEEAVDDSQLPKDRFSAERLKGVDSTLKIQPAELGDSAVYLCASSPQGLSYEQYFGPGTRLTVT.

This clonotype was recorded at least ten times. The CDR3 DNA reads as TGTGCCACCAGTGATTCCTGGACAGGGGACGAGACCCAGTACTTC. Translation gives CATSDSWTGDETQYF. This chain links TRBV24-1 with TRBJ2-5; the match to TRBD1 covers 9 bases. Germline V gene lookup returns CDR1 KGHDR and CDR2 SFDVKD. This CDR3 contains 15 residues. V shed 2 bases and J 5 bases; nucleotides not matched to a gene: 5.

Many counts were recorded for this clonotype. The chain carries TRBV29-1 and TRBJ1-1; 7 nucleotides agree with TRBD1. This CDR3 contains 15 residues. The V and J ends lost 4 bases and 11 bases, in that order; junction bases with no gene match: 19. Germline lookup yields CDR1 SQVTM and CDR2 ANQGSEA. As DNA, the CDR3 is TGCAGCGTTGCACGGGACAGCGAAATGATTGGATGGGCTTTCTTT. Protein sequence: CSVARDSEMIGWAFF.

The genes are TRBV7-8 and TRBJ1-5; tentatively, D is TRBD1 (5 bases). The V end was cut by 7 bases, the J end by 0 bases, with 10 bases between. Per the germline V gene, CDR1 is SGHVS and CDR2 is FQNEAQ. This CDR3 is built from 14 residues. DNA for the CDR3: TGTGCCAGCATGGGGGGGGGTAGCAATCAGCCCCAGCATTTT. Amino acids: CASMGGGSNQPQHF.

This clonotype was seen at least ten times. V usage is TRBV5-1 and J usage is TRBJ2-7; possibly TRBD2 for D (6 bases). Germline V gene sequence: CDR1 SGHRS, CDR2 YFSETQ. The germline V and J ends were trimmed by 4 bases and 3 bases, with 17 bases remaining between them. This CDR3 region has 15 residues. The CDR3 sequence is CASSPADPDYYEQYF. The CDR3 DNA reads as TGCGCCAGCAGCCCCGCGGACCCGGACTACTACGAGCAGTACTTC.

Concerning this clonotype itself: A read error may be the cause here, since a much bigger clone is one base away. The chain joins TRBV3-1 to TRBJ2-4; possibly TRBD2 for D (7 bases). The CDR3 is 18 residues long. Germline CDR1 reads LGHDT; CDR2 reads YNNKEL (reference sequence). CDR3 sequence (DNA): TGTGCCAGCAGCCAAGATAGGTCGGGGGGCTGGGGCAAAAACATTAAGTACTTC. This translates into CASSQDRSGGWGKNIKYF. The entire variable domain, with the rest obtained from reference TRBV3-1 and TRBJ2-4, is as follows: DTAVSQTPKYLVTQMGNDKSIKCEQNLGHDTMYWYKQDSKKFLKIMFSYNNKELIINETVPNRFSPKSPDKAHLNLHINSLELGDSAVYFCASSQDRSGGWGKNIKYFGAGTRLSVL.

This clonotype was seen ten or more times. The chain employs TRBV2 and TRBJ1-3; 12 nucleotides match TRBD1. The CDR3 covers 15 residues. The V segment lost 7 bases and the J segment 8 bases; nucleotides outside the gene matches: 9. Per germline, CDR1 SNHLY and CDR2 FYNNEI. CDR3 sequence (DNA): TGTGCCAGCAACCGGGACAGGGGGCGCAGGGACACCATATATTTT. This translates into CASNRDRGRRDTIYF.

This clonotype was detected ten times or more. The chain employs TRBV7-8 and TRBJ2-5; 8 nucleotides line up with TRBD1. CDR1 SGHVS and CDR2 FQNEAQ come from the germline V gene. After removal of 4 bases from V and 7 bases from J, the junction contained 14 bases not matched to a gene. The CDR3 totals 16 residues. CDR3 sequence (DNA): TGTGCCAGCAGCTCCCGATTGACAGGGGCCTTGCGGACCCAGTACTTC. Its protein is CASSSRLTGALRTQYF.

The chain couples TRBV12-5 to TRBJ1-1; unclear D gene. The CDR3 runs 13 residues. In germline, CDR1 is LGHNT, CDR2 FRNRAP. In nucleotides, the CDR3 is TGTGCCAGCGGGCCAGGAATGAACACTGAAGCTTTCTTT. Translation gives CASGPGMNTEAFF.